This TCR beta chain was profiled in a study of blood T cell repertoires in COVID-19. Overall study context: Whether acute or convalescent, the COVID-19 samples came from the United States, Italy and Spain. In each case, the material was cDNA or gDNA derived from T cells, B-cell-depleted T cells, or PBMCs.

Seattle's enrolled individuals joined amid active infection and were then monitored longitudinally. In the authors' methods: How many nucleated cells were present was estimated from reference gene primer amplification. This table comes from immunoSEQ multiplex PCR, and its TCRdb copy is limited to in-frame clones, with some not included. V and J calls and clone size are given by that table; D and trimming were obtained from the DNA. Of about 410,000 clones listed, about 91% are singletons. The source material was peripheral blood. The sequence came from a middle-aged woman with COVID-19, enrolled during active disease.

CDR3 coding DNA: TGTGCCAGCTTACAAAGCCCCGGGGGGATCACTGAAGCTTTCTTT. Translating gives CASLQSPGGITEAFF. The rearrangement links TRBV28 to TRBJ1-1; tentative D call: TRBD1 (5 bases). Trimming removed 8 bases at V and 4 bases at J, with 20 bases between. The germline V gene has CDR1 MDHEN and CDR2 SYDVKM. CDR3 length equals 15 residues.